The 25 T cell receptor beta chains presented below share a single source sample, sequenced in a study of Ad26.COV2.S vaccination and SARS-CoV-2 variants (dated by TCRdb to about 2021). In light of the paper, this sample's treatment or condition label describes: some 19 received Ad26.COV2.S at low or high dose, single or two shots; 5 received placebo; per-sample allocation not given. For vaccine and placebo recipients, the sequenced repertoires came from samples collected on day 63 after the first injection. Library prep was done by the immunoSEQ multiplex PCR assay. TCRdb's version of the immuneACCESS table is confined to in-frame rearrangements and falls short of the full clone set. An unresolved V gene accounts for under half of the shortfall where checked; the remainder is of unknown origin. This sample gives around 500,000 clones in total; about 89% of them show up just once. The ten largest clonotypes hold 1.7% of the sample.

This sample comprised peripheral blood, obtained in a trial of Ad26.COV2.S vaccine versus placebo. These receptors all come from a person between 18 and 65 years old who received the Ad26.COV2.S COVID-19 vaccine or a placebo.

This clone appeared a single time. The CDR3 protein is CASSLQGARTEAFF. The DNA of the CDR3 is TGTGCCAGCAGCCTACAGGGGGCGCGGACTGAAGCTTTCTTT. The genes are TRBV7-6 and TRBJ1-1; 9 nucleotides match TRBD1. After removal of 5 bases from V and 5 bases from J, the junction contained 6 bases not matched to a gene. This CDR3 is 14 amino acids long. CDR1 is SGHVS and CDR2 is FNYEAQ in the germline V gene.

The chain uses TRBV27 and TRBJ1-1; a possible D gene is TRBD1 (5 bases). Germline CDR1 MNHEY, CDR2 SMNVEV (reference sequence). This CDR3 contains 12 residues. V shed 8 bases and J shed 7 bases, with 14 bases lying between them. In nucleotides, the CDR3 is TGTGCCAGCCGGGGCTGGGGAAATGAAGCTTTCTTT. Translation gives CASRGWGNEAFF.

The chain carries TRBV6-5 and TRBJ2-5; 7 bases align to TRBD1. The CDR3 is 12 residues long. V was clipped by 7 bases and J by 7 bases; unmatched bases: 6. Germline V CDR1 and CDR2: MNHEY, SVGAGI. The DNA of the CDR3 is TGTGCCAGCAACAGGGGCGACGGGACCCAGTACTTC. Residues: CASNRGDGTQYF.

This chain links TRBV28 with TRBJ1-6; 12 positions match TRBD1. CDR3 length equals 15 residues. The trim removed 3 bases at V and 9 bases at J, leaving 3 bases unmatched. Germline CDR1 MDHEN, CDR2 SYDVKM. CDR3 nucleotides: TGTGCCAGCAGTTTGGCGGGACAGGGGGCTTCACCCCTCCACTTT. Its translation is CASSLAGQGASPLHF.

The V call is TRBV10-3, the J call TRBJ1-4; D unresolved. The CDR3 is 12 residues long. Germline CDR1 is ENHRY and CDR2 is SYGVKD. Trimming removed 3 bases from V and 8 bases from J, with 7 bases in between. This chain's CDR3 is CAISDREEKLFF. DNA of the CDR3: TGTGCCATCAGTGACAGAGAAGAAAAACTGTTTTTT.

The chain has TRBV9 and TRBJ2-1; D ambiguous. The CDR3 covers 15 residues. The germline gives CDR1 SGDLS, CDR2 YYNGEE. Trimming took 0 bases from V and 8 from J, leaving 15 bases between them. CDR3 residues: CASSVGHLLWDEQFF. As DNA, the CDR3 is TGTGCCAGCAGCGTAGGACATCTCCTATGGGATGAGCAGTTCTTC.

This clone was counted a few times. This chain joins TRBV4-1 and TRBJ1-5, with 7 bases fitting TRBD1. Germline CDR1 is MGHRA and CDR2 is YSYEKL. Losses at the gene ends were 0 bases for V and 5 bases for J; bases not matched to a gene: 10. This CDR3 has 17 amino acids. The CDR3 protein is CASSQEGPGGGYQPQHF. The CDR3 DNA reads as TGCGCCAGCAGCCAAGAGGGGCCAGGGGGTGGTTATCAGCCCCAGCATTTT.

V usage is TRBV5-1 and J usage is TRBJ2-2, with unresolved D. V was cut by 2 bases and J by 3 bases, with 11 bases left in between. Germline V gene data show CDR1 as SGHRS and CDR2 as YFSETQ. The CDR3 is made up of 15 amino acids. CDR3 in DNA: TGCGCCAGCAGCTTACCTTACCCCTACACCGGGGAGCTGTTTTTT. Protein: CASSLPYPYTGELFF.

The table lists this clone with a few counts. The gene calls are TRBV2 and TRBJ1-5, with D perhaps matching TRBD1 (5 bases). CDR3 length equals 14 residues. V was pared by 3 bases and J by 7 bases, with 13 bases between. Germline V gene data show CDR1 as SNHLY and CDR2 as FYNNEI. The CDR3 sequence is CASSDSPGYQPQHF. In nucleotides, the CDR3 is TGTGCCAGCAGTGATTCCCCAGGGTACCAGCCCCAGCATTTT.

CDR3 loop: CASSLAIGSWNEQFF. The CDR3 DNA sequence: TGTGCCAGCAGCTTAGCGATCGGCAGTTGGAATGAGCAGTTCTTC. The chain combines TRBV7-9 with TRBJ2-1; D remains unclear. This CDR3 has 15 amino acids. Trimming stripped 0 bases from V and 7 bases from J, with 13 bases between. Germline CDR1 and CDR2: SEHNR and FQNEAQ (reference sequence).

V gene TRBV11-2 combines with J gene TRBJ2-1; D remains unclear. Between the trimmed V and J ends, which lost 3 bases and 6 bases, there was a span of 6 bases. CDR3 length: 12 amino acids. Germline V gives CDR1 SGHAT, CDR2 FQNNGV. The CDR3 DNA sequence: TGTGCCAGCAGCTTTCAGGCCAATGAGCAGTTCTTC. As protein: CASSFQANEQFF.

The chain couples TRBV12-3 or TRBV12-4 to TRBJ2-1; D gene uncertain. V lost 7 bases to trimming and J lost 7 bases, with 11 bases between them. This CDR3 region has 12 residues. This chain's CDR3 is CASTDVGNEQFF. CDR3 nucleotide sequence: TGTGCCAGCACCGATGTCGGGAATGAGCAGTTCTTC.

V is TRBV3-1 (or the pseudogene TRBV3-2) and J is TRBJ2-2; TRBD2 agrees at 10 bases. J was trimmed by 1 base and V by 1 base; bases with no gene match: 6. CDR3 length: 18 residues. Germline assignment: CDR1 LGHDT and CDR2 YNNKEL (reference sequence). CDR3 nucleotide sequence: TGTGCCAGCAGCCAAGGCGAGCTAGCGGGAGAGAACACCGGGGAGCTGTTTTTT. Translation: CASSQGELAGENTGELFF.

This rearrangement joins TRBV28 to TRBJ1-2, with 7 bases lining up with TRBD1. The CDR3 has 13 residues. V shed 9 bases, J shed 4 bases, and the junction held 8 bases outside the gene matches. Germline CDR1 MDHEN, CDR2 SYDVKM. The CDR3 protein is CASFDRVRYGYTF. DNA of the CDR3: TGTGCCAGTTTCGACAGGGTACGCTATGGCTACACCTTC.

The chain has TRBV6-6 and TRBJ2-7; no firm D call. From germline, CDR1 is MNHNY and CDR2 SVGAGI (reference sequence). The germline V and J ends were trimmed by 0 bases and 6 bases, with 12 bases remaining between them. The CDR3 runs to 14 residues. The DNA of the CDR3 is TGTGCCAGCAGTTACTCCTCGGGTAGGGCCGAGCAGTACTTC. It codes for CASSYSSGRAEQYF.

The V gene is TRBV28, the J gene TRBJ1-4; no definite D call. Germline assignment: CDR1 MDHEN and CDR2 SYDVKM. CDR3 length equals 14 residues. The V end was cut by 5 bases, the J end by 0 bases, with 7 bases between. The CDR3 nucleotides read TGTGCCAGCAGTATACAGCCAACTAATGAAAAACTGTTTTTT. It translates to CASSIQPTNEKLFF.

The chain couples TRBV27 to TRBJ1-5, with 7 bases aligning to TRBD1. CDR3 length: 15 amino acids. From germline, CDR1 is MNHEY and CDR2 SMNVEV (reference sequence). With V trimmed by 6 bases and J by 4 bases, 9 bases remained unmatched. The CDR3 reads CASSSLQGLNQPQHF. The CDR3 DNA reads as TGTGCCAGCAGCTCCTTACAGGGGTTAAATCAGCCCCAGCATTTT.

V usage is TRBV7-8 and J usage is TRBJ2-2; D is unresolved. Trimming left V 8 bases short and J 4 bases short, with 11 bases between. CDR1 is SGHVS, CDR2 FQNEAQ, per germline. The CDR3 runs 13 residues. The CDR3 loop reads CASRETLTGELFF. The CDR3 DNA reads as TGTGCCAGCCGAGAGACCCTCACCGGGGAGCTGTTTTTT.

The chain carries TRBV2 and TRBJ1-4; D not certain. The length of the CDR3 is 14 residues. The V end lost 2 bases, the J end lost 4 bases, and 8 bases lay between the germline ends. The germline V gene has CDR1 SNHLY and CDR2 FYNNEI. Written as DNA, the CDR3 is TGTGCCAGCAGTGAACAGTGGATTAATGAAAAACTGTTTTTT. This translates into CASSEQWINEKLFF.

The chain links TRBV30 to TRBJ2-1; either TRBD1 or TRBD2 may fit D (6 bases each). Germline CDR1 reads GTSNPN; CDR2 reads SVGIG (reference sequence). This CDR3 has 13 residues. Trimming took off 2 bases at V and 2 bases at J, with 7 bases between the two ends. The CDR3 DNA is TGTGCCTGGAGTAGGGGGGCCTACAATGAGCAGTTCTTC. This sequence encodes CAWSRGAYNEQFF.

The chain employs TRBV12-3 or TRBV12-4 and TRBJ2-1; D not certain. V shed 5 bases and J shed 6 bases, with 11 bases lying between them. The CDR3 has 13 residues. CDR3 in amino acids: CASSALQPNEQFF. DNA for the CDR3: TGTGCCAGCAGTGCCCTCCAACCCAATGAGCAGTTCTTC.

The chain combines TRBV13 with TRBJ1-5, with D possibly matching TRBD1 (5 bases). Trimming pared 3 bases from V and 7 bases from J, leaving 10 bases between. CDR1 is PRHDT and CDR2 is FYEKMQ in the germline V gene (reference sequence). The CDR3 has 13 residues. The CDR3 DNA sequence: TGTGCCAGCAGCTTGGGGAAGGGGCAGCCCCAGCATTTT. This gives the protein CASSLGKGQPQHF.

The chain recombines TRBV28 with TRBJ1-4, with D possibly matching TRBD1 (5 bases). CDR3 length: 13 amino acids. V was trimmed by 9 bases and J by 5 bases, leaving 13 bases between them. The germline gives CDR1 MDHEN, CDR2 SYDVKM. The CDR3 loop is CASWGRPNEKLFF. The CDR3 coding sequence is TGTGCCAGTTGGGGCAGGCCGAATGAAAAACTGTTTTTT.

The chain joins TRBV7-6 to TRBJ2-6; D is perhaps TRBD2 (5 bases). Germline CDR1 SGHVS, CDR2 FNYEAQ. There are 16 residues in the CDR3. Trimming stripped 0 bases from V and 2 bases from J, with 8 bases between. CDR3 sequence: CASSLAGSTGANVLTF. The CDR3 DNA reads TGTGCCAGCAGCTTAGCTGGGAGCACTGGGGCCAACGTCCTGACTTTC.

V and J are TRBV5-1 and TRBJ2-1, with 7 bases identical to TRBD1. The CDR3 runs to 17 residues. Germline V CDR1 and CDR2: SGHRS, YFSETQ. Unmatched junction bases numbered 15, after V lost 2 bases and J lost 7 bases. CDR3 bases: TGCGCCAGCAGCTTAGGGGGCATCGAAATGGGAAGGAATGAGCAGTTCTTC. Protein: CASSLGGIEMGRNEQFF.